This is a list of T cell receptor beta chains from one sample in a study of human T cells and chemical hapten exposure. MiXCR was run by TCRdb on the RACE reads, yielding one entry per CDR3 protein. The repertoire includes 180,000 or so distinct CDR3 sequences, approximately 31% of them detected once, and about 2.7% sits in the top ten. Sequenced here: whole blood, sampled in connection with sensitization to the hapten diphenylcyclopropenone (DPC). These receptors all stem from a woman aged 30 to 39 with alopecia areata. Some clones in this sample may be carry-over from other donors' samples. Each CDR3 is given with its conserved first and last residue. The order of the fields is J gene, D gene, CDR3 length, clone size, V gene, CDR3 protein, CDR3 DNA. The D gene is left open where the match is weak. Some rows have no size entry. The others give once, few or many, or a class for an expanded clone.

>TRBJ1-6|TRBD1|15|.|TRBV27
CASRRGTGVTSPLHF
TGTGCCAGCAGGCGTGGGACAGGGGTAACTTCACCCCTCCACTTT
>TRBJ1-2|TRBD1|14|.|TRBV2
CASKRTGGNYGYTF
TGTGCCAGCAAGAGGACAGGGGGAAACTATGGCTACACCTTC
>TRBJ2-7|TRBD1|14|.|TRBV11-2
CASSPGTAEYEQYF
TGTGCCAGCAGCCCCGGGACAGCTGAGTACGAGCAGTACTTC
>TRBJ1-4|.|15|.|TRBV4-1
CASSQLQTTNEKLFF
TGCGCCAGCAGCCAATTACAGACAACTAATGAAAAACTGTTTTTT
>TRBJ2-2|TRBD2|15|few|TRBV28
CASSFGGRRTGELFF
TGTGCCAGCAGTTTCGGCGGGAGGAGGACCGGGGAGCTGTTTTTT
>TRBJ2-3|TRBD2|17|few|TRBV24-1
CATSDHPTSAPWATQYF
TGTGCCACCAGTGACCATCCCACTAGCGCTCCTTGGGCTACGCAGTATTTT
>TRBJ2-7|.|14|.|TRBV29-1
CSVEEILRVGEQYF
TGCAGCGTTGAAGAAATTCTCAGGGTAGGGGAGCAGTACTTC
>TRBJ2-2|.|13|few|TRBV5-1
CASMLDPTGELFF
TGCGCCAGCATGCTTGATCCTACCGGGGAGCTGTTTTTT
>TRBJ2-1|TRBD1|17|.|TRBV7-3
CASSLTFESGQGGEQFF
TGTGCCAGCAGCTTAACGTTCGAGTCGGGACAGGGGGGGGAGCAGTTCTTC
>TRBJ2-2|TRBD1|18|.|TRBV9
CASSTNLGDSQNTGELFF
TGTGCCAGCAGCACCAATTTGGGGGACAGCCAGAACACCGGGGAGCTGTTTTTT
>TRBJ2-5|.|14|.|TRBV2
CASSQPDIQETQYF
TGTGCCAGCAGTCAACCCGACATCCAAGAGACCCAGTACTTC
>TRBJ1-1|.|14|.|TRBV9
CASSLSGTFTEAFF
TGTGCCAGCAGCTTATCCGGGACGTTCACTGAAGCTTTCTTT
>TRBJ1-2|.|10|.|TRBV12-5
CASGSIGYTF
TGTGCTAGTGGATCAATTGGCTACACCTTC
>TRBJ2-7|TRBD1|15|few|TRBV12-3/TRBV12-4
CASSSGQGVLYEQYF
TGTGCCAGCAGTTCCGGACAGGGGGTTTTATACGAGCAGTACTTC
>TRBJ2-5|.|12|few|TRBV6-2/TRBV6-3
CASSYAQETQYF
TGTGCCAGCAGTTACGCACAAGAGACCCAGTACTTC
>TRBJ2-7|.|16|.|TRBV5-1
CASSFGPGAAGYEQYF
TGCGCCAGCAGCTTTGGGCCGGGAGCGGCTGGCTACGAGCAGTACTTC
>TRBJ2-2|.|14|.|TRBV6-2/TRBV6-3
CASSPDRLTGELFF
TGTGCCAGCAGTCCCGACAGGTTGACCGGGGAGCTGTTTTTT
>TRBJ1-3|TRBD1|17|few|TRBV6-6
CASSATDRRLSGNTIYF
TGTGCCAGCAGCGCCACGGACAGGCGCCTCTCTGGAAACACCATATATTTT
>TRBJ1-5|.|14|.|TRBV7-6
CASSFGGADQPQHF
TGTGCCAGCAGCTTTGGGGGGGCGGATCAGCCCCAGCATTTT
>TRBJ1-4|TRBD1|15|.|TRBV7-2
CASSPGQGSNEKLFF
TGTGCCAGCAGCCCCGGACAGGGGTCTAATGAAAAACTGTTTTTT
>TRBJ2-1|TRBD2|15|few|TRBV3-1
CASSQNPAGTGEQFF
TGTGCCAGCAGCCAAAATCCAGCGGGGACGGGTGAGCAGTTCTTC
>TRBJ1-1|.|13|few|TRBV6-2/TRBV6-3
CASSPLLGHKAFF
TGTGCCAGCAGCCCTTTACTGGGACACAAAGCTTTCTTT
>TRBJ1-6|.|15|.|TRBV3-1
CASSQGRGSDSPLHF
TGTGCCAGCAGCCAAGGTAGAGGGTCCGATTCACCCCTCCACTTT
>TRBJ1-1|.|13|.|TRBV7-3
CASSLREGTEAFF
TGTGCCAGCAGCTTAAGGGAGGGGACTGAAGCTTTCTTT
>TRBJ2-5|.|13|few|TRBV6-2/TRBV6-3
CASSYRLLETQYF
TGTGCCAGCAGTTACCGGCTCCTAGAGACCCAGTACTTC
>TRBJ2-7|.|15|.|TRBV10-3
CASQPPGSGSSEQYF
TGTGCCTCCCAACCTCCAGGGTCAGGGTCCTCCGAGCAGTACTTC